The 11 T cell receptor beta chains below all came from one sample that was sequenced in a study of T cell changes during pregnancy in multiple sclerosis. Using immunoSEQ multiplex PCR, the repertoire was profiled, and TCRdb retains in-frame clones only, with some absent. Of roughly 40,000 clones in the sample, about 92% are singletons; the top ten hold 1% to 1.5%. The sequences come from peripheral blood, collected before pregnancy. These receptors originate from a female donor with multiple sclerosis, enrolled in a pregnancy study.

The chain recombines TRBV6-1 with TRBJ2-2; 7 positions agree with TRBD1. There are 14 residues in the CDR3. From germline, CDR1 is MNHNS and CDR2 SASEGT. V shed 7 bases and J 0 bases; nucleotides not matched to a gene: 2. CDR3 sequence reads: CASNRGSNTGELFF. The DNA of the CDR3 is TGTGCCAGCAACAGGGGTTCGAACACCGGGGAGCTGTTTTTT.

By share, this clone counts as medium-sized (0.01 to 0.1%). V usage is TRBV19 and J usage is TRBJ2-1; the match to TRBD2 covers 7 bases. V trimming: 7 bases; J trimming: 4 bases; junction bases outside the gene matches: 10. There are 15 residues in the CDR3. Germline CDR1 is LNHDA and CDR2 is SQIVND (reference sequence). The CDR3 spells CASTTLAEEYNEQFF. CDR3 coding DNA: TGTGCCAGTACTACCCTAGCGGAAGAATACAATGAGCAGTTCTTC.

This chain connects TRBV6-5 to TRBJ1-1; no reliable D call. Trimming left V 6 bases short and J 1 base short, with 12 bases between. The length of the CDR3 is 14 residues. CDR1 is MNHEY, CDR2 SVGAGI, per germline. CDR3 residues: CASRGRGPNTEAFF. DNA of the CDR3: TGTGCCAGCAGGGGTCGAGGGCCGAACACTGAAGCTTTCTTT.

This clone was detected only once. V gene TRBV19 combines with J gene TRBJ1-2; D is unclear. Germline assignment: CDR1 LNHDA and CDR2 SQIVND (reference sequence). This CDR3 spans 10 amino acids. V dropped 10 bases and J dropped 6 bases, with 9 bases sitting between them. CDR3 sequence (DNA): TGTGCCACCTACAGAGATGGCTACACCTTC. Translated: CATYRDGYTF.

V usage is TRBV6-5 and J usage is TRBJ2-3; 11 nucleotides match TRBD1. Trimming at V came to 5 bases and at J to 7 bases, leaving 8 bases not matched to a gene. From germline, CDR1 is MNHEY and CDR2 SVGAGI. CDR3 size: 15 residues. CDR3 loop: CASSAPGTGGNTQYF. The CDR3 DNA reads TGTGCCAGCAGTGCCCCCGGGACAGGGGGAAATACGCAGTATTTT.

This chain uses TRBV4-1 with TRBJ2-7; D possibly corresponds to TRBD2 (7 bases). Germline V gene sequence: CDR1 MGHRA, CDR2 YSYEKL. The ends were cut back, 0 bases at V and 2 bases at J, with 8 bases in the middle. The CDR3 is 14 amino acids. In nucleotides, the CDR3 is TGCGCCAGCAGCCAAGAGCGGGGGCCCTACGAGCAGTACTTC. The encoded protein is CASSQERGPYEQYF.

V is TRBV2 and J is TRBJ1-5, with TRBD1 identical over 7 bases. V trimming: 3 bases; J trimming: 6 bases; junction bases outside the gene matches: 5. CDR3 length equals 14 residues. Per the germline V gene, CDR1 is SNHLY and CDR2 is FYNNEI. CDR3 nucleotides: TGTGCCAGCAGTGAGGGCAGGGGGACTCAGCCCCAGCATTTT. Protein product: CASSEGRGTQPQHF.

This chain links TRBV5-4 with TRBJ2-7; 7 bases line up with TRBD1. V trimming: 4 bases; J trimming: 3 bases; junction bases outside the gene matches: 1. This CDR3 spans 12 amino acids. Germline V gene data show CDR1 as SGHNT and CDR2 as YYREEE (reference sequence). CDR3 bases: TGTGCCAGCAGCGCAGGGGGCTACGAGCAGTACTTC. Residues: CASSAGGYEQYF.

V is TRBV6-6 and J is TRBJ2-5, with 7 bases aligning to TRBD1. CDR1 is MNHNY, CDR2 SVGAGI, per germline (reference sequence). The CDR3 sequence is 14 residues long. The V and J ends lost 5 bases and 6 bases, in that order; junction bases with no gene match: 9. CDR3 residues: CASSRGPRGQTQYF. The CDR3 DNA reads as TGTGCCAGCAGTCGGGGTCCGAGGGGGCAGACCCAGTACTTC.

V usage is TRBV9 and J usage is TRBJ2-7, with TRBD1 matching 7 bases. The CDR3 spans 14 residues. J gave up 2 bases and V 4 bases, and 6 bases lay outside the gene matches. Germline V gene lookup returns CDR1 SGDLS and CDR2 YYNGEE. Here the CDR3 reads CASSFSGTAYEQYF. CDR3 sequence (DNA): TGTGCCAGCAGCTTCTCCGGGACAGCCTACGAGCAGTACTTC.

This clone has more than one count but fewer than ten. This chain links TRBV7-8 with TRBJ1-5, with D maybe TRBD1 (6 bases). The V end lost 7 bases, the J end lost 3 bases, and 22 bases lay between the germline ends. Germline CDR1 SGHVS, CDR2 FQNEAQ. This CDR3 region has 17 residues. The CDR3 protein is CASKKGGGGFPNQPQHF. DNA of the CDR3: TGTGCCAGCAAAAAGGGGGGAGGGGGATTCCCCAATCAGCCCCAGCATTTT.